Listed below are T cell receptor beta chains from one sample, sequenced in a study of human T cells and chemical hapten exposure. TCRdb redid the calling of the RACE reads with MiXCR, one entry per CDR3 protein. Of some 400,000 distinct CDR3 sequences in the sample, around 5% were seen once. Specimen: whole blood, collected in connection with sensitization to the hapten diphenylcyclopropenone (DPC). The receptors shown here come from a woman in her forties or fifties with alopecia areata. Some clones in this sample may be carry-over from other donors' samples. The CDR3 runs from the conserved cysteine through the conserved F or W.

J | V | CDR3
TRBJ2-7 | TRBV7-2 | CASSLQGSPGYEQYF
TRBJ1-4 | TRBV7-9 | CASSSPRNEKLFF
TRBJ2-5 | TRBV11-2 | CASSPLAGGLQETQYF
TRBJ1-5 | TRBV12-3/TRBV12-4 | CASTSTGEGQPQHF
TRBJ1-4 | TRBV10-3 | CAISESGTAGEKLFF
TRBJ1-1 | TRBV5-1 | CASSTEGQGIMNTEAFF
TRBJ1-3 | TRBV7-9 | CASSLDSRSGNTIYF
TRBJ2-5 | TRBV21-1 | CARPGTLQETQYF
TRBJ2-2 | TRBV6-6 | CASKGQRNTGELFF
TRBJ1-4 | TRBV6-1 | CASARDRGHEKLFF
TRBJ1-2 | TRBV29-1 | CSVESGTNYGYTF
TRBJ2-3 | TRBV20-1 | CSASTSGGAPDTQYF
TRBJ1-3 | TRBV29-1 | CSAMMDRSGNTIYF
TRBJ2-1 | TRBV28 | CATGEGEQFF
TRBJ2-7 | TRBV5-1 | CASSLVSSSYEQYF
TRBJ2-7 | TRBV6-1 | CASRTGYEQYF
TRBJ2-2 | TRBV29-1 | CSVGANTGELFF
TRBJ2-1 | TRBV25-1 | CASSESGTGGTEQFF
TRBJ1-4 | TRBV18 | CASSLVGGANEKLFF
TRBJ1-3 | TRBV4-1 | CASSQESGYRNTIYF
TRBJ2-5 | TRBV5-1 | CASSPGQGSAETQYF
TRBJ2-2 | TRBV27 | CASSLSGSRELFF
TRBJ2-5 | TRBV5-6 | CASSPKGGIETQYF
TRBJ1-4 | TRBV27 | CASSQPPGTGGEKLFF
TRBJ1-5 | TRBV7-9 | CASSPPGVGNQPQHF
TRBJ2-3 | TRBV13 | CASSTRTSGVTDTQYF
TRBJ2-7 | TRBV5-5 | CASSLEGFTGTQSSYEQYF
TRBJ2-7 | TRBV20-1 | CSARPRDPSGGEQYF
TRBJ1-4 | TRBV20-1 | CSAPSPGTGEVTNEKLFF
TRBJ2-3 | TRBV27 | CASSSVAGGGTDTQYF
TRBJ2-6 | TRBV5-1 | CASSVQGRAGANVLTF
TRBJ2-3 | TRBV7-9 | CASSFPHTDTQYF
TRBJ2-1 | TRBV6-5 | CASGGPSYNEQFF
TRBJ2-1 | TRBV20-1 | CSASKTSGNEQFF
TRBJ1-6 | TRBV4-1 | CASSLGLNNSPLHF
TRBJ1-2 | TRBV6-1 | CASSEVGRDGYTF
TRBJ2-5 | TRBV7-2 | CASSPGSFRGETQYF
TRBJ1-6 | TRBV12-3/TRBV12-4 | CASSLSTGGRNSPLHF
TRBJ1-2 | TRBV28 | CASSLLGSYGYTF
TRBJ2-6 | TRBV4-2 | CASSPRRPEERVGANVLTF
TRBJ1-6 | TRBV6-5 | CASSYSYLGNPSSYNSPLHF
TRBJ2-7 | TRBV28 | CASRRTGSSYEQYF
TRBJ1-5 | TRBV28 | CASSWQGSHQPQHF
TRBJ2-2 | TRBV13 | CASSWRLAGENTGELFF
TRBJ1-2 | TRBV12-3/TRBV12-4 | CASTFTYGYTF
TRBJ1-4 | TRBV3-1 | CASSPSTGPKGEIF
TRBJ2-3 | TRBV12-3/TRBV12-4 | CASKDPLESDTQYF
TRBJ1-6 | TRBV14 | CASSLGSYNSPLHF
TRBJ2-4 | TRBV10-3 | CAISEYRELYIQYF
TRBJ2-5 | TRBV2 | CASSPPGLAGEETQYF
TRBJ2-7 | TRBV6-6 | CASSSGTENYEQYF
TRBJ2-7 | TRBV28 | CASFGSGKHSYEQYF